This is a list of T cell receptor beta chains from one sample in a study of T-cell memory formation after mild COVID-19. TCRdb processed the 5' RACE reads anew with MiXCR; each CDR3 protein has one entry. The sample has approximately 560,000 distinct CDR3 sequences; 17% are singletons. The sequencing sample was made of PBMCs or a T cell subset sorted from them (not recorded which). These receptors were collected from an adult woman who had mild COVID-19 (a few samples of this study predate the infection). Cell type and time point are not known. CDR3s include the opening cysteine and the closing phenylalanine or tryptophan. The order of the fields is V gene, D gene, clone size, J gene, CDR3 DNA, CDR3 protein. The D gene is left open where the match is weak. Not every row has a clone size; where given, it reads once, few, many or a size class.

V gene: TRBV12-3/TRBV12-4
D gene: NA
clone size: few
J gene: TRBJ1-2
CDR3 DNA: TGTGCCAGCAGGAAACAACAGGGTAACTATGGCTACACCTTC
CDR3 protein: CASRKQQGNYGYTF

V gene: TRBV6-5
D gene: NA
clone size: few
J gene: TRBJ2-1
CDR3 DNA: TGTGCCAGCAGTTACTCGTATAGGGCAAGTGAGCAGTTCTTC
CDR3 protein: CASSYSYRASEQFF

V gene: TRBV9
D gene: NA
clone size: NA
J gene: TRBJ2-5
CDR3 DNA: TGTGCCAGCAGCGTAGGAGGGTGGCTCCAAGAGACCCAGTACTTC
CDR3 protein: CASSVGGWLQETQYF

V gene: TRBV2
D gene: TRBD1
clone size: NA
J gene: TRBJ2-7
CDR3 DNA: TGTGCCAGCAGTGATGCCCAGGGGGCGCGTCGGGAGCAGTACTTC
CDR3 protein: CASSDAQGARREQYF

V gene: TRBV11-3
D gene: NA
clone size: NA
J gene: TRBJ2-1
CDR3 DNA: TGTGCCAGCAGCCTACTGCTCCCTCTTGGGAGGAACTACAATGAGCAGTTCTTC
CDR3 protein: CASSLLLPLGRNYNEQFF

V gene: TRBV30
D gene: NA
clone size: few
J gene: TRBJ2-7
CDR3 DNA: TGTGCCTGGAGCCGGGGCTCACCCTACGAGCAGTACTTC
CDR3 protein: CAWSRGSPYEQYF

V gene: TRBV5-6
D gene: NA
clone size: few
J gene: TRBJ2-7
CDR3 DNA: TGTGCCAGCAGCCGGGAGTACTACGAGCAGTACTTC
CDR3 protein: CASSREYYEQYF

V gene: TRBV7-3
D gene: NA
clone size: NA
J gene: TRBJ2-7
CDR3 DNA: TGTGCCAGCAGCCTAGGGCCAGGGTTAATCTACGAGCAGTACTTC
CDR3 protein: CASSLGPGLIYEQYF

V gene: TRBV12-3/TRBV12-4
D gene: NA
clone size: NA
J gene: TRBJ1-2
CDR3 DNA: TGTGCCAGCAGTCTAAAGGACGGGTACAAAGGCTACACCTTC
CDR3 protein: CASSLKDGYKGYTF

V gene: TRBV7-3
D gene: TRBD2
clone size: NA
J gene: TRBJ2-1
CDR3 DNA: TGTGCCAGCACCCTAGAACTAGCGGGTTACAATGAGCAGTTCTTC
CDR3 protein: CASTLELAGYNEQFF

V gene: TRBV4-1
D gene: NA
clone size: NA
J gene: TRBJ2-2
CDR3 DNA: TGCGCCAGCAGCCACCTCCCCGGGGGCCCCACCGGGGAGCTGTTTTTT
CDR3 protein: CASSHLPGGPTGELFF

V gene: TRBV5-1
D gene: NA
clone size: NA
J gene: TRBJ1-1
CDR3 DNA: TGCGCCAGCAAAGAAGGTCTACCCCGATCCTTAGGATCCACTGAAGCTTTCTTT
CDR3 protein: CASKEGLPRSLGSTEAFF

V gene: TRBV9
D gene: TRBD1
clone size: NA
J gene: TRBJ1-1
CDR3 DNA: TGTGCCAGCAGCCCTCCGGACAGGGGCGCCAACACTGAAGCTTTCTTT
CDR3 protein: CASSPPDRGANTEAFF

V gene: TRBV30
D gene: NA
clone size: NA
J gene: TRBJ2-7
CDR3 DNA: TGTGCCTGGAGTTCTGGGTCCGGGACACCCTACGAGCAGTACTTC
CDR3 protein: CAWSSGSGTPYEQYF

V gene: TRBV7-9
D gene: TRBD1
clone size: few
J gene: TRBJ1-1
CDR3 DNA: TGTGCCAGCAGCCTGGGGACAGGGGGGACAAACACTGAAGCTTTCTTT
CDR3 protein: CASSLGTGGTNTEAFF

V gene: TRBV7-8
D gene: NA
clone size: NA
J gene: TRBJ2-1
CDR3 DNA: TGTGCCAGCAGCTTAGGGACCGGGGACGTCTCCTACAATGAGCAGTTCTTC
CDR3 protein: CASSLGTGDVSYNEQFF

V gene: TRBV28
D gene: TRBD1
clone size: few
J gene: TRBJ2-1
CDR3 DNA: TGTGCCAGCTACCCCCGGGACAGGCCTTACAATGAGCAGTTCTTC
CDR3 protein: CASYPRDRPYNEQFF

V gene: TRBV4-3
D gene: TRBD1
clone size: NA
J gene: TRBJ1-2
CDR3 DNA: TGCGCCAGCAGCCAACAACAGGGGGATTATGGCTACACCTTC
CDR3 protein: CASSQQQGDYGYTF

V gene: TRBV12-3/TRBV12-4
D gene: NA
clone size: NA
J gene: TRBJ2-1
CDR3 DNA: TGTGCCAGCAGGTGGGCCGAGGGAGGCAATGAGCAGTTCTTC
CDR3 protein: CASRWAEGGNEQFF

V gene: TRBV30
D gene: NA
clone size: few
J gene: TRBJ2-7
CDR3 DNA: TGTGCCTGGACGGCACCCTTCTACGAGCAGTACTTC
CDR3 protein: CAWTAPFYEQYF

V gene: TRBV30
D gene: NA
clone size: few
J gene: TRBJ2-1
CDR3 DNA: TGTGCCTGGAGGACCCTCCGGGATACAGCCGGCCGAAGGGGAGAGCAGTTCTTC
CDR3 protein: CAWRTLRDTAGRRGEQFF

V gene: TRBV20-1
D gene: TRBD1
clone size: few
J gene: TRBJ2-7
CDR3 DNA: TGCAGTGGCCTGACAGGGAGTAGTTCCTACGAGCAGTACTTC
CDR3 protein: CSGLTGSSSYEQYF

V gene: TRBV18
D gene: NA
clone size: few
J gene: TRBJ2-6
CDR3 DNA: TGTGCCAGCGCGGTCTCTGGGGCCAACGTCCTGACTTTC
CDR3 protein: CASAVSGANVLTF

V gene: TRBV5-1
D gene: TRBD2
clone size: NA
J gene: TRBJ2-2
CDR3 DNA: TGCGCCAGCAGCTCGGGACTAGCGCGGTCTACCGGGGAGCTGTTTTTT
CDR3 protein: CASSSGLARSTGELFF

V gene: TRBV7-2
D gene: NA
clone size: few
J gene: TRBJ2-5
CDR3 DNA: TGTGCCAGCAGCTTCGACAGCTACCAAGAGACCCAGTACTTC
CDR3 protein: CASSFDSYQETQYF

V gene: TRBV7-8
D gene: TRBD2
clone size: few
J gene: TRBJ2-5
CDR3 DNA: TGTGCCGGCAATAGCGGGAGGGTTCAAGAGACCCAGTACTTC
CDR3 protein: CAGNSGRVQETQYF

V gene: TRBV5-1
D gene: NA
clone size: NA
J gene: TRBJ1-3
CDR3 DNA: TGCGCCAGCAGCGATCTAAACACCATATATTTT
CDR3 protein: CASSDLNTIYF

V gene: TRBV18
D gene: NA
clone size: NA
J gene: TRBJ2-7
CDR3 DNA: TGTGCCAGCTCACCCATCCCCGGGAGAGGCACCTACGAGCAGTACTTC
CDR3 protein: CASSPIPGRGTYEQYF

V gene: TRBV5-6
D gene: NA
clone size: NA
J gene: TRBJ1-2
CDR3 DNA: TGTGCCAGCAGCCCACGACCGGGACGGAACTATGGCTACACCTTC
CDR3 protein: CASSPRPGRNYGYTF

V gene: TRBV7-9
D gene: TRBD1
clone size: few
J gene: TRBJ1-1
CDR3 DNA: TGTGCCAGCAGCGACAGGGTTGATACTGAAGCTTTCTTT
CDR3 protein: CASSDRVDTEAFF

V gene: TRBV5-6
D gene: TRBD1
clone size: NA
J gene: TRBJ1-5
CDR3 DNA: TGTGCCAGCAGCGCGCTACGGGACAGGGGGTTCGGCAATCAGCCCCAGCATTTT
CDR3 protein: CASSALRDRGFGNQPQHF

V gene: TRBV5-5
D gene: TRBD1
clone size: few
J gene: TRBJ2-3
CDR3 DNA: TGTGCCAGCAGCCGAGGAGACAGGGGTGCAGATACGCAGTATTTT
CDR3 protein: CASSRGDRGADTQYF

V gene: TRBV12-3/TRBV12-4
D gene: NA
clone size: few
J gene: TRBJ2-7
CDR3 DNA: TGTGCCAGCAGTTTAGTGATTGCAGGCACTAGCTCCTACGAGCAGTACTTC
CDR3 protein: CASSLVIAGTSSYEQYF

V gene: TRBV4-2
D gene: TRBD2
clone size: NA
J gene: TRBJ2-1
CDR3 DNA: TGTGCCAGCAGCCACTCCGGGGGGTACAATGAGCAGTTCTTC
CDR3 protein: CASSHSGGYNEQFF